Described below is a single T cell receptor (beta chain) sequence and its context. This sample stems from a study of blood T cell repertoires in COVID-19. Per the original data handling: Nucleated cell number was recorded as an estimate derived from reference gene primer amplification. Sequenced by immunoSEQ multiplex PCR; TCRdb stores in-frame clones only, minus some. The D gene and trimming were derived from the DNA, and the V and J assignments and clone size from that table. The data contain 50,000 to 70,000 clones, around 90% of them seen just once; the ten biggest clones take up around 14%. V shed 2 bases, J shed 3 bases, and the junction held 6 bases outside the gene matches. This CDR3 is 16 amino acids long. CDR1 and CDR2 from the germline V gene are LNHDA and SQIVND (reference sequence).

The sequence was obtained from a human donor with active COVID-19. The donor label of this sample is uncertain. The source material was peripheral blood. V is TRBV19 and J is TRBJ2-3; the match to TRBD1 covers 9 bases. This chain's CDR3 is CASSIMDRGYTDTQYF. Written as DNA, the CDR3 is TGTGCCAGTAGTATAATGGACAGGGGATATACAGATACGCAGTATTTT.